This T cell receptor (beta chain) derives from a study of blood T cell repertoires in COVID-19. Overall study: Sources were T cells, B-cell-depleted T cells, or PBMCs; the material itself was cDNA or gDNA.

Original analysis: Amplification of reference gene primers provided the estimated nucleated cell counts. Sequenced by immunoSEQ multiplex PCR; TCRdb stores in-frame clones only, minus some. The V and J calls and the clone size are those of that table, but D and trimming were determined from the DNA. Among approximately 110,000 clones, less than 85% were seen once, and the ten largest hold over 15%. The CDR3 covers 17 residues. V was clipped by 5 bases and J by 6 bases, with 20 bases between them. Germline-derived CDR1 and CDR2 are MNHEY and SMNVEV (reference sequence). The rearrangement joins TRBV27 to TRBJ1-6; unclear D gene. The sample was peripheral blood. The sequence was collected from a woman aged 55-69 years with acute or convalescent COVID-19. The CDR3 nucleotides read TGTGCCAGCAGTAGATGGCCCGGCCGGGTGGGTAATTCACCCCTCCACTTT. It codes for CASSRWPGRVGNSPLHF.